This TCR beta chain was sequenced for a study of STAT5B mutations in CD4+ large granular lymphocyte leukemia. Using immunoSEQ multiplex PCR, the repertoire was profiled, and TCRdb retains in-frame clones only, with some absent. The table records more than 30,000 clones, roughly three quarters of them present only once. Study conclusions and caveats: CD4-sorted patient repertoires seemed more clonal than healthy CD4+ repertoires. TRBV06-family usage was enriched in top patient clones (8/27) versus controls (2/35).

The CDR3 length is 18 residues. CDR1 and CDR2 (germline): SGHTA, FQGNSA. With V trimmed by 5 bases and J by 3 bases, 13 bases remained unmatched. To note about this clone: Its antigen is as yet unknown.

The chain has TRBV7-2 and TRBJ2-5; TRBD2 matches at 12 bases. The source is a human donor in good health. Sequencing input: CD4+ T cells from blood buffy coats. Here the CDR3 reads CASSIQPPRLAGEETQYF. The DNA for the CDR3 is TGTGCCAGCAGCATCCAACCTCCGAGACTAGCGGGGGAAGAGACCCAGTACTTC.